This TCR beta chain is drawn from a study of identical twins. One entry per CDR3 protein results from TCRdb running MiXCR on the 5' RACE reads. The sample has about 480,000 distinct CDR3 sequences; over 12% are singletons. This sample was shared with a second study, whose subject was yellow fever vaccine responses in identical twins.

The specimen was CD4+ T cells sorted from blood. The source is a woman younger than 30 in good health.

CDR3 region: CASVSGTRETQYF. Here the CDR3 DNA reads TGTGCCAGCGTGTCGGGCACTAGGGAGACCCAGTACTTC. This chain links TRBV2 with TRBJ2-5, with D maybe TRBD2 (5 bases). V was cut by 8 bases and J by 5 bases, with 15 bases left in between. This CDR3 region has 13 residues. CDR1 SNHLY and CDR2 FYNNEI come from the germline V gene.